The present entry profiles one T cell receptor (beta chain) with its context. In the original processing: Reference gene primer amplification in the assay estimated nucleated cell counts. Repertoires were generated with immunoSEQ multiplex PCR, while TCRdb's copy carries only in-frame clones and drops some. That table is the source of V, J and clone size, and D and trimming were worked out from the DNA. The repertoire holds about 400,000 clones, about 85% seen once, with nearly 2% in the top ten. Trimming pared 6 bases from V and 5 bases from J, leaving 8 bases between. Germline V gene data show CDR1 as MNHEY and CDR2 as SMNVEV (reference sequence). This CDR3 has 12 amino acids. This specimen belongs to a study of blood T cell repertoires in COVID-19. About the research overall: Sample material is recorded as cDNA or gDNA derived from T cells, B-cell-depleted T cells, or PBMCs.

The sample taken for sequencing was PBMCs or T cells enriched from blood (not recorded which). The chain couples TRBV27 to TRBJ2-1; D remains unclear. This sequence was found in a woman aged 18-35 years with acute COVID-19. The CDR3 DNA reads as TGTGCCAGCAGCCGCGATAACAATGAGCAGTTCTTC. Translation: CASSRDNNEQFF.